Listed here are 10 T cell receptor beta chains from one sample, sequenced in a study of HIV-infected children after antiretroviral therapy interruption. The TCR library was built from RNA with a 3' RACE protocol and unique molecular identifiers. A single record per CDR3 protein comes from TCRdb applying MiXCR to the 3' RACE reads. In the table there are about 89,000 distinct CDR3 sequences, 5.5% to 8.5% of which are singletons. Indicated treatment: PENTA 11 planned treatment interruption arm or continuous ART arm. The sample was CD45RA+ CD4+ T cells from PBMCs, pooled from several time points, taken from a donor given antiretroviral therapy, either interrupted or continuous. Regarding subset: naive CD4+ CD45RA+ CD45RO- T cells. These receptors were obtained from a pool of human donors with HIV.

This clonotype was observed at least ten times. The rearrangement uses TRBV6-1 and TRBJ2-3; 8 nucleotides align to TRBD2. V trimming: 1 base; J trimming: 5 bases; junction bases outside the gene matches: 2. CDR1 and CDR2 (germline): MNHNS, SASEGT. There are 14 residues in the CDR3. DNA for the CDR3: TGTGCCAGCAGTGAAGTAGCGGGGCGAGATACGCAGTATTTT. Its translation: CASSEVAGRDTQYF.

This clonotype appeared a few times. This chain joins TRBV6-1 and TRBJ1-1; D gene uncertain. With 7 bases removed from V and 4 bases from J, the gap between germline ends came to 13 bases. CDR1 is MNHNS and CDR2 is SASEGT in the germline V gene. The CDR3 loop spans 13 amino acids. In DNA form, the CDR3 reads TGTGCCAGCACCCGCACGGTTGGCACTGAAGCTTTCTTT. Its translation is CASTRTVGTEAFF.

V usage is TRBV12-5 and J usage is TRBJ2-1, with a possible D match to TRBD2 (7 bases). V lost 7 bases to trimming and J lost 0 bases, with 16 bases between them. Germline-derived CDR1 and CDR2 are LGHNT and FRNRAP. The CDR3 is 16 residues long. The DNA for the CDR3 is TGTGCTAGTGTTTCCCGGGGGGCGAGCTCCTACAATGAGCAGTTCTTC. Protein product: CASVSRGASSYNEQFF.

In regard to this clonotype: A much larger clone sits a single nucleotide away, making a read error possible. The CDR3 coding sequence is TGTGCCAACAGTCCGACAGGGAAGACAGATACGCAGTATTTT. Its translation is CANSPTGKTDTQYF. This sequence joins TRBV27 and TRBJ2-3, with 7 bases identical to TRBD1. Germline V lookup: CDR1 MNHEY, CDR2 SMNVEV (reference sequence). The CDR3 length is 14 residues.

V usage is TRBV12-3 or TRBV12-4 and J usage is TRBJ1-3; D is perhaps TRBD1 (6 bases). Trimming removed 7 bases at V and 0 bases at J, with 10 bases between. The CDR3 is 14 residues long. In nucleotides, the CDR3 is TGTGCCAGCATAAAGGACAGCTCTGGAAACACCATATATTTT. It encodes CASIKDSSGNTIYF.

This clonotype was counted at least ten times. This chain connects TRBV5-1 to TRBJ2-7; the D is unclear. V dropped 9 bases and J dropped 0 bases, with 10 bases sitting between them. The CDR3 has 12 amino acids. Germline CDR1 SGHRS, CDR2 YFSETQ. The chain's CDR3 is CATSVDSYEQYF. CDR3 sequence (DNA): TGCGCCACCTCCGTGGACTCCTACGAGCAGTACTTC.

At least ten counts were recorded for this clonotype. The rearrangement uses TRBV12-3 or TRBV12-4 and TRBJ2-7; D not certain. Trimming stripped 4 bases from V and 0 bases from J, with 16 bases between. The CDR3 extends over 16 amino acids. In nucleotides, the CDR3 is TGTGCCAGCAGTTGGACCCTTGTTGAGCTCTCCTACGAGCAGTACTTC. Its protein product is CASSWTLVELSYEQYF.

This clonotype has at least ten counts. V usage is TRBV5-1 and J usage is TRBJ2-7, with 9 positions matching TRBD1. The CDR3 contains 15 residues. V lost 4 bases and J lost 3; bases outside the gene matches: 8. The germline gives CDR1 SGHRS, CDR2 YFSETQ. The CDR3 loop is CASSITGQGIYEQYF. CDR3 nucleotide sequence: TGCGCCAGCAGCATAACGGGACAGGGAATCTACGAGCAGTACTTC.

This clonotype was recorded many times. The chain uses TRBV5-1 and TRBJ2-2; no reliable D call. Germline V gene sequence: CDR1 SGHRS, CDR2 YFSETQ. CDR3 length equals 14 residues. V was shortened by 0 bases and J by 4 bases, with 7 bases between the two germline ends. This CDR3 reads CASSLEGPTGELFF. The CDR3, as DNA: TGCGCCAGCAGCTTGGAAGGGCCCACCGGGGAGCTGTTTTTT.

This clonotype was seen repeatedly, ten times or more. The genes are TRBV5-1 and TRBJ1-1, with D possibly TRBD1 on 5 matching bases. V dropped 5 bases and J dropped 7 bases, with 15 bases sitting between them. Germline lookup yields CDR1 SGHRS and CDR2 YFSETQ. The CDR3 extends over 13 amino acids. CDR3 protein: CASRLQEQLEAFF. As DNA, the CDR3 is TGCGCCAGCAGGCTACAGGAGCAGCTTGAAGCTTTCTTT. Full variable domain (outside the CDR3, taken from reference TRBV5-1 and TRBJ1-1): KAGVTQTPRYLIKTRGQQVTLSCSPISGHRSVSWYQQTPGQGLQFLFEYFSETQRNKGNFPGRFSGRQFSNSRSEMNVSTLELGDSALYLCASRLQEQLEAFFGQGTRLTVV.